The rows below give T cell receptor beta chains drawn from one sample of a study of shared clonotypes between healthy human individuals. Data came from immunoSEQ multiplex PCR; TCRdb stores just in-frame clones and leaves some out. The table lists millions of clones, 90% to 95% of them singletons, with roughly 0.13% in the top ten. Sequenced: naive CD4+ T cells sorted from blood. The receptors shown here come from a man younger than 35 in good health. CDR3s leave out the opening cysteine and the closing phenylalanine or tryptophan.

j_gene: TRBJ1-6; v_gene: TRBV2; CDR3aa: ASTLDNQNSPLH
j_gene: TRBJ2-7; v_gene: TRBV30; CDR3aa: AWSVNYEQY
j_gene: TRBJ2-3; v_gene: TRBV10-3; CDR3aa: AISASLLERGADTQY
j_gene: TRBJ2-4; v_gene: TRBV28; CDR3aa: ASSLSAAGRNQY
j_gene: TRBJ1-3; v_gene: TRBV29-1; CDR3aa: SVLLSGNTIY
j_gene: TRBJ2-7; v_gene: TRBV6-1; CDR3aa: ASSALAGVYEQY
j_gene: TRBJ2-7; v_gene: TRBV18; CDR3aa: ASSPPSGSKNSYEQY
j_gene: TRBJ2-7; v_gene: TRBV5-1; CDR3aa: ASRLGTSGTYEQY
j_gene: TRBJ2-5; v_gene: TRBV28; CDR3aa: ASSLPKRAGQRGETQY
j_gene: TRBJ2-1; v_gene: TRBV10-3; CDR3aa: AIRDYGDEQF
j_gene: TRBJ1-5; v_gene: TRBV6-1; CDR3aa: ASSEAQSNQPQH
j_gene: TRBJ1-5; v_gene: TRBV2; CDR3aa: ASSVGPNQPQH
j_gene: TRBJ2-3; v_gene: TRBV2; CDR3aa: ASSESGGADTQY
j_gene: TRBJ2-7; v_gene: TRBV6-5; CDR3aa: ASRHGGSHEQY
j_gene: TRBJ2-7; v_gene: TRBV7-8; CDR3aa: ASSLGRVGYEQY
j_gene: TRBJ2-5; v_gene: TRBV25-1; CDR3aa: ASSGTSGSGTQY
j_gene: TRBJ2-7; v_gene: TRBV5-6; CDR3aa: ASREAGVLGYEQY
j_gene: TRBJ2-1; v_gene: TRBV19; CDR3aa: ASSWGPESREQF
j_gene: TRBJ1-3; v_gene: TRBV10-3; CDR3aa: AQKEDLLGGTIY
j_gene: TRBJ2-5; v_gene: TRBV6-6; CDR3aa: ASSYLPLGATQY
j_gene: TRBJ2-7; v_gene: TRBV4-1; CDR3aa: ASSQDLGQGRYEQY
j_gene: TRBJ1-1; v_gene: TRBV2; CDR3aa: ATSKGGTEAF
j_gene: TRBJ2-7; v_gene: TRBV11-3; CDR3aa: ASSGGREQY
j_gene: TRBJ2-3; v_gene: TRBV2; CDR3aa: ASSDAGASPYTQY
j_gene: TRBJ1-1; v_gene: TRBV6-1; CDR3aa: ASTLEGVGTEAF
j_gene: TRBJ2-3; v_gene: TRBV7-9; CDR3aa: ASSLLRGSPDTQY
j_gene: TRBJ1-3; v_gene: TRBV5-1; CDR3aa: ASSPQERNTIY
j_gene: TRBJ2-2; v_gene: TRBV11-2; CDR3aa: ASGTPENTGELF
j_gene: TRBJ1-1; v_gene: TRBV19; CDR3aa: ASSTGGTLNTEAF
j_gene: TRBJ1-1; v_gene: TRBV20-1; CDR3aa: SATGAEAF
j_gene: TRBJ2-3; v_gene: TRBV9; CDR3aa: ASSPGTRGAGNADTQY
j_gene: TRBJ2-1; v_gene: TRBV7-2; CDR3aa: ASSLATGTEQF
j_gene: TRBJ2-3; v_gene: TRBV27; CDR3aa: ASSLDGGRGTDTQY
j_gene: TRBJ1-4; v_gene: TRBV6-6; CDR3aa: ASSDPRELEKLF
j_gene: TRBJ1-3; v_gene: TRBV5-4; CDR3aa: ASSLKPPRQGTGNTIY
j_gene: TRBJ1-2; v_gene: TRBV15; CDR3aa: ATSRGRGASGSRLDGYT
j_gene: TRBJ2-3; v_gene: TRBV2; CDR3aa: ASSGIPSRADTQY
j_gene: TRBJ2-5; v_gene: TRBV6-6; CDR3aa: ASSLGETQY
j_gene: TRBJ2-7; v_gene: TRBV30; CDR3aa: AWSVRTLSSYEQY
j_gene: TRBJ1-2; v_gene: TRBV5-1; CDR3aa: ASSLGGGDGT
j_gene: TRBJ2-7; v_gene: TRBV28; CDR3aa: ASSLWDYLYEQY
j_gene: TRBJ1-6; v_gene: TRBV18; CDR3aa: ASSNGQGDSPLH
j_gene: TRBJ1-2; v_gene: TRBV28; CDR3aa: ASSPLLGVNYGYT
j_gene: TRBJ2-5; v_gene: TRBV5-4; CDR3aa: ASSLVGQGETQY
j_gene: TRBJ2-7; v_gene: TRBV10-3; CDR3aa: AISSDTYEQY
j_gene: TRBJ2-7; v_gene: TRBV10-3; CDR3aa: AIRGDKSYEQY
j_gene: TRBJ2-1; v_gene: TRBV10-3; CDR3aa: AIREKSSYNEQF
j_gene: TRBJ2-3; v_gene: TRBV4-3; CDR3aa: ASSLSGTPSTDTQY
j_gene: TRBJ1-2; v_gene: TRBV20-1; CDR3aa: SARANYGYT
j_gene: TRBJ2-7; v_gene: TRBV6-1; CDR3aa: ASSVPSGRVYEQY
j_gene: TRBJ1-3; v_gene: TRBV25-1; CDR3aa: ASSEFKGSSGNTIY
j_gene: TRBJ2-1; v_gene: TRBV5-6; CDR3aa: ASSLFGLAGASNEQF
j_gene: TRBJ1-2; v_gene: TRBV30; CDR3aa: AWSHDRGHGYT
j_gene: TRBJ1-6; v_gene: TRBV5-6; CDR3aa: ASSRRGIRFH
j_gene: TRBJ2-4; v_gene: TRBV7-2; CDR3aa: ASSSQPSTIQY